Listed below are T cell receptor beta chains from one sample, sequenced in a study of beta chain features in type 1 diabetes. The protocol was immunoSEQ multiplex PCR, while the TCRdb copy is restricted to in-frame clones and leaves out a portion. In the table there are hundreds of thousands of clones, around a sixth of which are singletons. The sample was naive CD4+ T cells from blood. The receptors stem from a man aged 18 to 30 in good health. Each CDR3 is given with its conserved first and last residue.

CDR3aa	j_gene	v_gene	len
CASSQDWGGRPQHF	TRBJ1-5	TRBV4-3	14
CASSSPILTAFF	TRBJ1-1	TRBV28	12
CASSPTSGSTDTQYF	TRBJ2-3	TRBV18	15
CASSVTSGGEQFF	TRBJ2-1	TRBV9	13
CAWRYRGSGNTIYF	TRBJ1-3	TRBV30	14
CASSEYLNTEAFF	TRBJ1-1	TRBV25-1	13
CASSLHRQENLHF	TRBJ1-5	TRBV7-2	13
CASRRNTEAFF	TRBJ1-1	TRBV19	11
CASSEGGARKTEAFF	TRBJ1-1	TRBV9	15
CAWAKQGNSYGYTF	TRBJ1-2	TRBV30	14
CASSIRDSYGYTF	TRBJ1-2	TRBV7-2	13
CASSAAGEIYGYTF	TRBJ1-2	TRBV9	14